This T cell receptor (beta chain) originates from a study of T cell changes during pregnancy in multiple sclerosis. Clones were read by immunoSEQ multiplex PCR, and TCRdb kept only the in-frame ones, dropping some. The sample holds 70,000 or so clones, about 90% seen once. The V end was cut by 6 bases, the J end by 6 bases, with 21 bases between. CDR1 is MDHEN and CDR2 is SYDVKM in the germline V gene. The CDR3 consists of 15 residues. V is TRBV28 and J is TRBJ2-7; a weak D match, TRBD1 (6 bases). The clonotype was recovered from a female donor with multiple sclerosis, enrolled in a pregnancy study. Source: CD4+ T cells from peripheral blood mononuclear cells, taken before pregnancy. The chain's CDR3 is CASSSTRNGQFEQYF. The CDR3 DNA reads as TGTGCCAGCAGCTCCACGCGGAACGGACAGTTCGAGCAGTACTTC.